These T cell receptor beta chains were read from a single sample in a study of glioma-infiltrating T cells. One entry per CDR3 protein results from TCRdb running MiXCR on the multiplex PCR reads. The data hold about 400,000 distinct CDR3 sequences, with 41% observed a single time. Sequenced material: glioma tissue, nonneoplastic brain tissue, or PBMCs (not recorded which). The source of these receptors is a human donor with low-grade glioma or glioblastoma, undergoing nonglioma brain surgery, or in good health (not recorded which). The CDR3 runs from the conserved cysteine through the conserved F or W. A D gene is named only where the DNA matches it firmly. Only part of the rows carry a size: once, few, many, or a class if the clone is expanded.

>TRBJ2-3|NA|13|TRBV7-3|NA
TGTGCCAGCAGCTCATGGGAAGGAGATACGCAGTATTTT
CASSSWEGDTQYF
>TRBJ2-7|many|15|TRBV28|NA
TGTGCCAGCAGTTCCCCTTGGGACGGATCTTACGAGCAGTACTTC
CASSSPWDGSYEQYF
>TRBJ2-5|NA|13|TRBV7-9|TRBD1
TGTGCCAGCAGCTGGGACAGGGCGGAGACCCAGTACTTC
CASSWDRAETQYF
>TRBJ1-1|NA|12|TRBV20-1|TRBD1
TGCAGTGCGAGGGACAGGGAGACTGAAGCTTTCTTT
CSARDRETEAFF
>TRBJ2-7|few|14|TRBV20-1|TRBD2
TGCAGTGCCCCTACTAGCGGAACCCCGTCCGAGCAGTACTTC
CSAPTSGTPSEQYF
>TRBJ1-6|once|15|TRBV20-1|TRBD1
TGCAGTGTCAACCTACCGGGACAGGATAATTCACCCCTCCACTTT
CSVNLPGQDNSPLHF
>TRBJ1-2|NA|11|TRBV12-3/TRBV12-4|NA
TGTGCCAGCAGCCACACTTCAGGCTACACCTTC
CASSHTSGYTF
>TRBJ2-7|few|19|TRBV10-3|NA
TGTGCCATCAGTTCCTACCTAGCTGTGGGAGGTGGATCTGGCTACGAGCAGTACTTC
CAISSYLAVGGGSGYEQYF
>TRBJ1-5|NA|15|TRBV28|NA
TGTGCCAGCAGTTTTACCAGGGATACGACTCAGCCCCAGCATTTT
CASSFTRDTTQPQHF
>TRBJ2-3|few|15|TRBV25-1|TRBD1
TGTGCCAGCAGTGAAACACAGGGGCGGGCAGATACGCAGTATTTT
CASSETQGRADTQYF
>TRBJ2-3|few|16|TRBV19|TRBD2
TGTGCCAGTAGTGCCACTAGCGACTCGGCCACAGATACGCAGTATTTT
CASSATSDSATDTQYF
>TRBJ2-7|many|15|TRBV6-1|NA
TGTGCCAGCAGTGTGGCTCCGGAATCCTCCTACGAGCAGTACTTC
CASSVAPESSYEQYF
>TRBJ1-1|many|12|TRBV6-2/TRBV6-3|NA
TGTGCCAGCAGTTACACACGCGCGAGGGCTTTCTTT
CASSYTRARAFF
>TRBJ1-5|many|16|TRBV28|TRBD1
TGTGCCAGCAGTACCGCCCACAGGGGACCCAATCAGCCCCAGCATTTT
CASSTAHRGPNQPQHF
>TRBJ1-3|few|14|TRBV6-2/TRBV6-3|NA
TGTGCCAGCAGCCCAGGACAGCGCTGGAACACCATATATTTT
CASSPGQRWNTIYF
>TRBJ2-7|NA|14|TRBV20-1|TRBD1
TGCAGTGCTAGAGACCGGGACAGGAACTACGAGCAGTACTTC
CSARDRDRNYEQYF
>TRBJ2-7|NA|16|TRBV15|NA
TGTGCCACCAGCAGCCGCGGGGTCGGGAGCTCCTACGAGCAGTACTTC
CATSSRGVGSSYEQYF
>TRBJ1-1|many|15|TRBV7-9|NA
TGTGCCAGCAGCTCATTGACAAGTATGAACACTGAAGCTTTCTTT
CASSSLTSMNTEAFF
>TRBJ1-4|NA|16|TRBV6-5|TRBD1
TGTGCCAGCAGTTACGAGGGGACAGGGAGGAATGAAAAACTGTTTTTT
CASSYEGTGRNEKLFF
>TRBJ1-1|few|15|TRBV7-2|NA
TGTGCCAGCAGCTTAGCGTGGACGACGAACACTGAAGCTTTCTTT
CASSLAWTTNTEAFF
>TRBJ2-1|NA|17|TRBV25-1|TRBD1
TGTGCCAGTAGCCGACGAACCGGGACAGGGGGCGTGGGTGAGCAGTTCTTC
CASSRRTGTGGVGEQFF
>TRBJ2-7|NA|13|TRBV20-1|TRBD2
TGCAGTGCAATAGCGGGAGGGCCCCTCGAGCAGTACTTC
CSAIAGGPLEQYF
>TRBJ2-2|few|15|TRBV6-2/TRBV6-3|NA
TGTGCCAGCAGTTACTCGGGGCTAGTCAGCGGGGAGCTGTTTTTT
CASSYSGLVSGELFF
>TRBJ2-5|few|15|TRBV6-1|TRBD2
TGTGCCAGCAGAGGACTAGCGGGAGCACCAGAGACCCAGTACTTC
CASRGLAGAPETQYF
>TRBJ2-7|few|17|TRBV6-5|NA
TGTGCCAGCAGTTACTCGAGGGGCAGCGCTAACCCCTACGAGCAGTACTTC
CASSYSRGSANPYEQYF
>TRBJ2-7|few|18|TRBV6-2/TRBV6-3|TRBD2
TGTGCCAGCAGTTACCCCGGACTAGCGGGTGCCCTCTCCTACGAGCAGTACTTC
CASSYPGLAGALSYEQYF
>TRBJ2-7|NA|14|TRBV20-1|TRBD1
TGCAGTGCTAGAGTAGGGGACAGAGCCTACGAGCAGTACTTC
CSARVGDRAYEQYF
>TRBJ1-1|few|13|TRBV19|NA
TGTGCCAGTACCGTGGGGGGCATAAATGAAGCTTTCTTT
CASTVGGINEAFF
>TRBJ1-5|few|17|TRBV28|NA
TGTGCCAGCGTCGGGATGGGTCAAATCCCCGGGAATCAGCCCCAGCATTTT
CASVGMGQIPGNQPQHF
>TRBJ2-7|many|13|TRBV12-3/TRBV12-4|NA
TGTGCCAGCAGTTTATGGACTAACTACGAGCAGTACTTC
CASSLWTNYEQYF
>TRBJ2-1|NA|13|TRBV20-1|NA
TGCAGTGCTAGAGATTCATTTAAAAATGAGCAGTTCTTC
CSARDSFKNEQFF
>TRBJ2-5|NA|16|TRBV25-1|TRBD2
TGTGCCAGCAGCCCAGGGGTAGCGGGAAACCAAGAGACCCAGTACTTC
CASSPGVAGNQETQYF
>TRBJ2-7|NA|16|TRBV10-3|NA
TGTGCCATCAGTGGTCAGTTCGGGCGCATCTCCTACGAGCAGTACTTC
CAISGQFGRISYEQYF
>TRBJ2-7|NA|15|TRBV27|NA
TGTGCCAGCAGCGTAAGAGCAGGGGTCCCTTCCGAGCAGTACTTC
CASSVRAGVPSEQYF
>TRBJ1-2|many|15|TRBV6-1|NA
TGTGCCAGCAGGTCAGCTATGGGACGGTCGAATGGCTACACCTTC
CASRSAMGRSNGYTF
>TRBJ2-3|many|15|TRBV6-2/TRBV6-3|NA
TGTGCCAGCAGGCCACAGGGAGGGTACACAGATACGCAGTATTTT
CASRPQGGYTDTQYF
>TRBJ2-7|many|14|TRBV4-3|TRBD2
TGCGCCAGCAGTGTTAGCGGGAGAAACGACGAGCAGTACTTC
CASSVSGRNDEQYF
>TRBJ2-5|NA|14|TRBV6-1|TRBD1
TGTGCCAGCAGTCCGGACAGGGGCGCGCAGACCCAGTACTTC
CASSPDRGAQTQYF
>TRBJ1-1|NA|14|TRBV7-2|NA
TGTGCCAGCAGCTTTGGAGGGAGGTTGACTGAAGCTTTCTTT
CASSFGGRLTEAFF
>TRBJ2-3|many|14|TRBV25-1|TRBD2
TGTGCCAGCAGTGTGGGAGGGAGCACAGATACGCAGTATTTT
CASSVGGSTDTQYF
>TRBJ1-2|few|15|TRBV12-3/TRBV12-4|TRBD1
TGTGCCAGCAGTTTTTCCGGACAGGGGAGCTATGGCTACACCTTC
CASSFSGQGSYGYTF
>TRBJ2-1|NA|14|TRBV20-1|TRBD1
TGCAGTGCTAGAGATGCGCGGACAGGGTATGAGCAGTTCTTC
CSARDARTGYEQFF
>TRBJ1-1|NA|12|TRBV19|NA
TGTGCCAGCGAAGGTACGGGCACTGAAGCTTTCTTT
CASEGTGTEAFF
>TRBJ2-5|NA|16|TRBV2|TRBD1
TGTGCCAGCAGCGCAGATCCACAGGGGGCGAAGGAGACCCAGTACTTC
CASSADPQGAKETQYF
>TRBJ2-4|NA|16|TRBV7-2|NA
TGTGCCAGCAGCCGATCGCAGGACATAGCCAAAAACATTCAGTACTTC
CASSRSQDIAKNIQYF
>TRBJ2-2|NA|13|TRBV4-1|NA
TGCGCCAGCAGCCAGGGTTCCGCCGGGGTGCTGTTTTTT
CASSQGSAGVLFF
>TRBJ2-1|NA|14|TRBV15|TRBD1
TGTGCCACCAGCATCGGGACAGGCTATGATGAGCAGTTCTTC
CATSIGTGYDEQFF